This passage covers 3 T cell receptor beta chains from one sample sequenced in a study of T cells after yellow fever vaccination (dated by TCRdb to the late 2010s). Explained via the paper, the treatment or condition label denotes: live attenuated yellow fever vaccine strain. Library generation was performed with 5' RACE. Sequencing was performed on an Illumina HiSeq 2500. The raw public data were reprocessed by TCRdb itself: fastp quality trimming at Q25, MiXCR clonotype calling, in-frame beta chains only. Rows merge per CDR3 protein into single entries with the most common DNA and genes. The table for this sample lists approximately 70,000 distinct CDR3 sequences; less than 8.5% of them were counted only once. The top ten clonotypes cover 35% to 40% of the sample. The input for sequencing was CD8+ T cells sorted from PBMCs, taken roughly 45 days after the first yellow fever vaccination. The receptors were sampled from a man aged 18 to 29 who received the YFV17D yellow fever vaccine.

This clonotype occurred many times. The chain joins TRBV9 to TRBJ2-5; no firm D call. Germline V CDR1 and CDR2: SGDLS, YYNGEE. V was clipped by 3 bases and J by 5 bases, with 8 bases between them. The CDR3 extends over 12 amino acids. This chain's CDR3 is CASSGVRETQYF. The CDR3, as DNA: TGTGCCAGCAGCGGGGTCCGTGAGACCCAGTACTTC.

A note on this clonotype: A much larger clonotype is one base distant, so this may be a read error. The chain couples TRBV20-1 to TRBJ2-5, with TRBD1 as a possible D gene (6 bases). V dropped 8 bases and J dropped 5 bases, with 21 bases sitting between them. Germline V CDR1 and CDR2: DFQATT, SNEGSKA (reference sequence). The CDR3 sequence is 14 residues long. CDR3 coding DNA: TGCAGTCCCACGGGACACGGGGTTTGGGAGACCCAGTACTTC. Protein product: CSPTGHGVWETQYF.

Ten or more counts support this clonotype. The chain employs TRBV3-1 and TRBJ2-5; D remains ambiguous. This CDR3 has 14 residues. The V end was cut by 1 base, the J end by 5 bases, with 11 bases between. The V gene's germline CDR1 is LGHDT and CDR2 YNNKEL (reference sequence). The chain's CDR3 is CASSQGRRVETQYF. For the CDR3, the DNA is TGTGCCAGCAGCCAAGGGCGCAGAGTGGAGACCCAGTACTTC.